The entry below describes one T cell receptor (beta chain). This clonotype occurred a few times. What this receptor recognizes is not known. No base-level quality is on record; no much larger clone is a single base apart. Systemically healthy Caucasian individuals from Russia, some 38 in total and aged roughly 6 to 90 years, were included as donors. Ten milliliters of peripheral blood were drawn from each donor into EDTA-treated Vacutainer tubes. Ficoll-Paque density-gradient centrifugation was used to isolate PBMCs, with at least 6 million obtained per sample. Trizol reagent was used to extract total RNA from the PBMCs, yielding at least 6 micrograms per sample. For every donor, an aliquot of PBMCs went through flow cytometry to measure the percentages of naive CD45RAhigh/CD27high T cells. This entry is derived from a study of blood T cells in healthy people across ages (dated by TCRdb to 2014 to 2015). General notes on the study: In model experiments, template switching captured about one uniquely barcoded TCR beta cDNA molecule for every two T cells. Age-related changes in TCR beta repertoire diversity were measured in the study by deep sequencing normalized with unique cDNA molecular identifiers. The donors were split into four age groups: young (average 16 years), middle-aged (around 37), aged (around 67) and long-lived (under 85). The study analyzed two additional independent replicas of 1 million unique cDNA reads from the same blood draw for two donors, one aged 18 to 29 and one aged 80 or older. The research as a whole found: As age increased, observed TCR beta diversity per million T cells dropped in a roughly linear way, and a significant reduction was already evident by age 40. Estimates of total diversity from one million sequenced T cells were regarded as lower bounds and underestimates. The long-lived group showed more naive CD4+ T cells, fewer expanded clones and increased TCR diversity than the aged group, suggesting age selection. The CMV infection status of donors was not known, potentially confounding age-related changes in expanded clonotypes. Bulk unsorted PBMC profiling prevented conclusive comparison of naive and antigen-experienced compartments. Observed TCR beta diversity correlated strongly with the percentage of naive T cells measured by flow cytometry.

Library prep was done by 5' RACE. Sequencer: Illumina HiSeq 2500. A second PCR of about 7 to 12 cycles was run with a J-beta primer mix and a sample-barcoded 5' primer. Each TCR beta cDNA molecule received a unique molecular identifier from a template-switch 5' adaptor carrying 12 random nucleotides. Each sample yielded at least 3 million CDR3-containing paired-end reads. All of the RNA was converted into first-strand cDNA using the Mint cDNA synthesis kit, with a TRBC-specific oligonucleotide serving as the primer. All cDNA was treated with uracil-DNA glycosylase and then went through a first 18-cycle PCR with the universal primers M1SS and BC2_uni_R. The authors' pipeline ran thus. For normalization, 1 million high-quality reads were randomly selected from each sample, with every read carrying a distinct molecular identifier. Reads sharing molecular identifiers were discarded rather than binned into consensus sequences. MiTCR, run with a Q25 quality threshold and the strictest error-elimination algorithm, handled CDR3 identification, clonotype clustering and error correction. A nonparametric unseen species model with Euler transformation was used to estimate lower-bound total TCR beta diversity. Clones were called with MiXCR by TCRdb after fastp trimmed the public reads at Q25, and only in-frame beta chains were retained. Rows with one shared CDR3 protein collapse into an entry with the most common genes and DNA. TCRdb, not the original authors, processed these V and J calls. A total of hundreds of thousands of distinct CDR3 sequences appear in this sample, around 24% of them only once. Around 10% of the sample rests with the top ten.

The germline V gene (reference sequence) yields DFQATT for CDR1 and SNEGSKA for CDR2. The germline V end is reduced by 4 bases and the J end by 5 bases; junction bases left unmatched: 7. The CDR3 runs 15 amino acids, cysteine and phenylalanine included. The read is trimmed to its CDR3 DNA, 45 bases read in frame from base 1. A further study also used this sample, focusing on T cells of mothers and their children. As the second paper documents: Donors were nine systemically healthy Caucasian individuals: three mothers and their six children. cDNA synthesis used all of the extracted RNA, with approximately 1.4 ug of RNA in each 15 ul reaction. In the second PCR, sample barcodes and 2-4 random nucleotides were introduced via the M1S primer. Each mother yielded over 10 million TCR beta CDR3 reads and each child 3 million or so reads. In both related and unrelated pairs, thymic selection shapes the output of TCR recombination in a similar way, with inherited differences having only a minor effect. Normalized repertoire overlap in related mother-child pairs was always slightly higher than in unrelated mother-child pairs, but the difference was never significant. Persistent microchimeric T cell clones were not detected, at a sensitivity of about 100 clones per million clonotypes. In the study, deep NGS was used to compare the TCR beta repertoires of mothers and children, and features distinguishing related mother-child pairs from unrelated individuals were sought. Mothers averaged roughly 40 +/- 4 years of age and children averaged approximately 11 +/- 4 years. After adapter ligation was performed with NEBNext reagents, the libraries were sequenced on an Illumina HiSeq 2000 with 100+100 nt paired-end reads. To prevent cross-contamination, the mother and child libraries were prepared a month apart and were sequenced in separate runs. Between roughly 450,000 and 2,000,000 distinct TCR beta clonotypes were identified per donor. Naive TCR beta clonotypes were estimated from low-frequency clonotypes matched to each donor's FACS-determined naive share, without sorting.

The sequencing input was blood. This clonotype was obtained from a boy younger than 18 in good health. The V and J genes are TRBV20-1 and TRBJ2-5; the junction holds 13 bases that match TRBD2. The sequenced DNA is TGCAGTGCTATTACTAGCGGGAGGGCCTCGGAGACCCAGTACTTC. Translated, this gives CSAITSGRASETQYF.